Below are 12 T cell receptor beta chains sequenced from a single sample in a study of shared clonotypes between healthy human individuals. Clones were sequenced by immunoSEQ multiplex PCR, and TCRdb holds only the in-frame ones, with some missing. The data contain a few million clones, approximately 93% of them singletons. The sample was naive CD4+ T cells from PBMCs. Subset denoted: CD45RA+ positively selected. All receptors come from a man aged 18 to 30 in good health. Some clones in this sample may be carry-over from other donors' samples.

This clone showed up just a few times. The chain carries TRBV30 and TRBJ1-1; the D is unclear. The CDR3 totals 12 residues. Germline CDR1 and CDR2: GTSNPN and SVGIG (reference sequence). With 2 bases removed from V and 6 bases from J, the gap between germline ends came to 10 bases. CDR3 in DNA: TGTGCCTGGAGTCAACAGACCGCTGAAGCTTTCTTT. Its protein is CAWSQQTAEAFF.

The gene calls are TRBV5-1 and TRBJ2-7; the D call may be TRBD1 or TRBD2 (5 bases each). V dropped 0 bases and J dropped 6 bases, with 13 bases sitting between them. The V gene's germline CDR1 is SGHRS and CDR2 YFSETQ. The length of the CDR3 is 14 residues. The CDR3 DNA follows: TGCGCCAGCAGCTTGGCGCACGATGGGGGCGAGCAGTACTTC. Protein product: CASSLAHDGGEQYF.

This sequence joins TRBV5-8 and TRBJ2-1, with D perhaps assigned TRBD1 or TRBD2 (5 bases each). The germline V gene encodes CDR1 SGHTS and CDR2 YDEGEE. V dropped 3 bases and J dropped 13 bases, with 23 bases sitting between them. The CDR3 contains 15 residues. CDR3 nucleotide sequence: TGTGCCAGCAGCTCGGGACCGGGGCCTGGCCCAACACAGTTCTTC. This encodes CASSSGPGPGPTQFF. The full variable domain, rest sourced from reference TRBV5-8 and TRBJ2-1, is EAGVTQSPTHLIKTRGQQATLRCSPISGHTSVYWYQQALGLGLQFLLWYDEGEERNRGNFPPRFSGRQFPNYSSELNVNALELEDSALYLCASSSGPGPGPTQFFGPGTRLTVL.

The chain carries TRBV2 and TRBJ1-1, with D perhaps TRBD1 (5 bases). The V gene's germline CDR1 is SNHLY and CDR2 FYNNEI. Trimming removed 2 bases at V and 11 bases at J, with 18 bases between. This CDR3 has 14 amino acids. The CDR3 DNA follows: TGTGCCAGCAGTGAATCAGGGACTCACTTTGCGGCTTTCTTT. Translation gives CASSESGTHFAAFF.

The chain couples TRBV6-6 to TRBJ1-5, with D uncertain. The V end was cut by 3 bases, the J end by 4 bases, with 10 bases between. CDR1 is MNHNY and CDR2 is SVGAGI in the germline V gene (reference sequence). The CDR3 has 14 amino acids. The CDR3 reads CASSYEAANQPQHF. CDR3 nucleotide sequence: TGTGCCAGCAGTTATGAGGCCGCAAATCAGCCCCAGCATTTT.

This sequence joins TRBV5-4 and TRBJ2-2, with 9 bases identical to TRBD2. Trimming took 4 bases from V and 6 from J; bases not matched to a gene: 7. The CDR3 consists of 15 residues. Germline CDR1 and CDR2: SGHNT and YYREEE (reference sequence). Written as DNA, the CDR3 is TGTGCCAGCAGCGTTAGCGGGAGTGTCGCCGGGGAGCTGTTTTTT. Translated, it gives CASSVSGSVAGELFF.

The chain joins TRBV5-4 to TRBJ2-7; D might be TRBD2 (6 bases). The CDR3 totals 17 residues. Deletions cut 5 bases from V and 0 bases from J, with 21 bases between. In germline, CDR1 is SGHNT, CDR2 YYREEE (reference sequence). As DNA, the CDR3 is TGTGCCAGCAGATACTCGTTTCCGGGGGTGATCTCCTACGAGCAGTACTTC. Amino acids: CASRYSFPGVISYEQYF.

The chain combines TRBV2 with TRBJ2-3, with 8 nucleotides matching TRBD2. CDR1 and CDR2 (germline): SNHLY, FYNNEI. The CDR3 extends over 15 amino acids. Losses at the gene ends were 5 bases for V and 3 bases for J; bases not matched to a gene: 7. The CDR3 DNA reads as TGTGCCAGCAGTTACACTAGCGGCGGTACAGATACGCAGTATTTT. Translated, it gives CASSYTSGGTDTQYF.

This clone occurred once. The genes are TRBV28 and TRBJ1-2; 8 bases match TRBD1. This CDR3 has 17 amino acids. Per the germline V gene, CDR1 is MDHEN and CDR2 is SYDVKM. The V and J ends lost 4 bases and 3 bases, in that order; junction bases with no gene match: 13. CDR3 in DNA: TGTGCCAGCAGTTCAAGACCGGGACAGGATTCTTACTATGGCTACACCTTC. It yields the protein CASSSRPGQDSYYGYTF.

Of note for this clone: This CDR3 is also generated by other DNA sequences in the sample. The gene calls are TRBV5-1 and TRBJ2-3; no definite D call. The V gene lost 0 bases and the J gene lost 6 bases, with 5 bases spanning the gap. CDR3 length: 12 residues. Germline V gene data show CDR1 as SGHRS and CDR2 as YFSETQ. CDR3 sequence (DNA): TGCGCCAGCAGCTTGGTGGTGGATACGCAGTATTTT. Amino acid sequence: CASSLVVDTQYF.

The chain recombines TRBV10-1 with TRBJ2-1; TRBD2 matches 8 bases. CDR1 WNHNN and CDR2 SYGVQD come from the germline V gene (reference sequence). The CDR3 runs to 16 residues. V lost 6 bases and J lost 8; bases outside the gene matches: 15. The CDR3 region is CASSDPGLAVNDEQFF. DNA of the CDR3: TGCGCCAGCAGCGATCCCGGACTAGCCGTGAACGATGAGCAGTTCTTC.

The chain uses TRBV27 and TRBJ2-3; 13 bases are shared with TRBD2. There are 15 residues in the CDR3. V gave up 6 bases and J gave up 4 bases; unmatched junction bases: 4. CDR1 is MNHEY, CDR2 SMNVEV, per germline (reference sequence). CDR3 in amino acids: CASRRLAGGSDTQYF. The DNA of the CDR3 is TGTGCCAGCAGACGACTAGCGGGAGGATCAGATACGCAGTATTTT.